This TCR beta chain emerged from a study of blood T cell repertoires in COVID-19. This CDR3 contains 15 residues. Germline V gene sequence: CDR1 LGHNA, CDR2 YNFKEQ. The junction had 5 bases not matched to a gene; V was cut back by 2 bases and J by 7 bases. Assay used: immunoSEQ multiplex PCR; TCRdb lists only in-frame clones, some missing. Among about 130,000 clones listed, around 86% were seen once. The V and J genes are TRBV4-2 and TRBJ1-6; 7 bases agree with TRBD1. The sample comprised PBMCs or T cells enriched from blood (not recorded which). This sequence originates from a man aged 30 to 39 who had recovered from COVID-19. This chain's CDR3 is CASSQRTGGNSPLHF. The CDR3 region has the DNA TGTGCCAGCAGCCAACGGACAGGAGGGAATTCACCCCTCCACTTT.